These 30 T cell receptor beta chains came from one sample sequenced in a study of cytomegalovirus exposure and HLA in healthy donors. A multiplex PCR was run with 60 Vbeta primers and 13 Jbeta primers. This table comes from immunoSEQ multiplex PCR, and its TCRdb copy is limited to in-frame clones, with some not included. This table has under 200,000 clones, roughly four fifths appearing once. Sequencing was done on a sample of PBMCs. The source of these receptors is a woman in her 30s in good health and CMV-seropositive.

The gene calls are TRBV5-6 and TRBJ1-5, with no clear D. The V end was cut by 2 bases, the J end by 1 base, with 4 bases between. This CDR3 spans 13 amino acids. Germline lookup yields CDR1 SGHDT and CDR2 YYEEEE. The CDR3 coding sequence is TGTGCCAGCAGCTTACGGAGCAATCAGCCCCAGCATTTT. It specifies CASSLRSNQPQHF.

The count of this clone is one. For the CDR3, the DNA is TGTGCCAGCAGTTTCGGAGGACCCCGGGAGCAGTACTTC. Residues: CASSFGGPREQYF. The chain combines TRBV27 with TRBJ2-7; weak D call: TRBD2 (5 bases). Looked up from germline, CDR1 is MNHEY and CDR2 is SMNVEV (reference sequence). V shed 3 bases and J shed 7 bases, with 13 bases lying between them. The CDR3 loop spans 13 amino acids.

The chain recombines TRBV6-1 with TRBJ1-1; D not certain. Trimming removed 2 bases from V and 3 bases from J, with 7 bases in between. The CDR3 runs 13 residues. Germline V gene data show CDR1 as MNHNS and CDR2 as SASEGT. The CDR3 reads CASSENRDTEAFF. The CDR3, as DNA: TGTGCCAGCAGTGAAAACAGAGACACTGAAGCTTTCTTT.

This chain connects TRBV18 to TRBJ1-3, with 8 bases identical to TRBD1. The CDR3 runs 16 residues. With V trimmed by 0 bases and J by 4 bases, 5 bases remained unmatched. CDR1 and CDR2 (germline): KGHSH, LQKENI. The CDR3 DNA reads as TGTGCCAGCTCACCACCCCAGGGGGCTACCGGAAACACCATATATTTT. This sequence encodes CASSPPQGATGNTIYF.

This clone has more than one count but fewer than ten. At one boundary the junction diverges from the germline segment, which might be a read error. The chain is built from TRBV7-9 and TRBJ1-1, with 7 bases fitting TRBD1. This CDR3 spans 15 amino acids. Germline V CDR1 and CDR2: SEHNR, FQNEAQ (reference sequence). The CDR3 spells CSSSPPDRVYTEAFF. DNA of the CDR3: TGTTCCAGCAGCCCCCCCGACAGGGTGTACACTGAAGCTTTCTTT. Looking up the rest from reference TRBV7-9 and TRBJ1-1 gives the full variable domain: DTGVSQNPRHKITKRGQNVTFRCDPISEHNRLYWYRQTLGQGPEFLTYFQNEAQLEKSRLLSDRFSAERPKGSFSTLEIQRTEQGDSAMYLCSSSPPDRVYTEAFFGQGTRLTVV.

V and J are TRBV28 and TRBJ1-1; D is unresolved. The CDR3 has 13 residues. Trimming stripped 5 bases from V and 7 bases from J, with 14 bases between. The germline gives CDR1 MDHEN, CDR2 SYDVKM. The CDR3 DNA reads TGTGCCAGCAGTAACCCCGTAGCGCTTGAAGCTTTCTTT. It is translated as CASSNPVALEAFF.

The rearrangement uses TRBV7-2 and TRBJ2-1; TRBD2 aligns across 11 bases. Germline values: CDR1 SGHTA, CDR2 FQGNSA. The CDR3 has 17 residues. Trimming cost V 4 bases and J 0 bases; bases outside gene matches: 5. CDR3 sequence: CASSSWGTSGSYNEQFF. DNA for the CDR3: TGTGCCAGCAGCTCTTGGGGGACTAGCGGCTCCTACAATGAGCAGTTCTTC.

DNA of the CDR3: TGCGCCAGCAGCTTGGCCGTTAGCGGGATTACCGGGGAGCTGTTTTTT. Translation: CASSLAVSGITGELFF. The chain combines TRBV5-1 with TRBJ2-2; 8 nucleotides align to TRBD2. Germline assignment: CDR1 SGHRS and CDR2 YFSETQ. This CDR3 is built from 16 residues. Trimming cost V 0 bases and J 5 bases; bases outside gene matches: 6.

This rearrangement joins TRBV19 to TRBJ1-6, with D perhaps matching TRBD1 (5 bases). This CDR3 region has 19 residues. Trimming shortened V by 0 bases and J by 0 bases, and 15 bases separated the two germline ends. Germline V lookup: CDR1 LNHDA, CDR2 SQIVND (reference sequence). DNA of the CDR3: TGTGCCAGTAGTATAGACTTCAGGGCCGCTAGCTCCTATAATTCACCCCTCCACTTT. This codes for CASSIDFRAASSYNSPLHF.

The DNA for the CDR3 is TGTGCCAGCAGCTTACGACAGGGGGCGAACACCATATATTTT. Translated, it gives CASSLRQGANTIYF. The V call is TRBV13, the J call TRBJ1-3; TRBD1 aligns across 10 bases. V gave up 2 bases and J gave up 7 bases; unmatched junction bases: 2. The CDR3 is 14 amino acids. Germline V gives CDR1 PRHDT, CDR2 FYEKMQ (reference sequence).

The rearrangement links TRBV9 to TRBJ2-7; 8 nucleotides align to TRBD2. Germline assignment: CDR1 SGDLS and CDR2 YYNGEE. The V segment lost 0 bases and the J segment 4 bases; nucleotides outside the gene matches: 6. The CDR3 totals 15 residues. The CDR3 nucleotides are TGTGCCAGCAGCGTAGACTCGGGAGGGTTTTACGAGCAGTACTTC. It translates to CASSVDSGGFYEQYF.

The V and J genes are TRBV5-6 and TRBJ2-1; D is ambiguous. Germline lookup yields CDR1 SGHDT and CDR2 YYEEEE. The germline V and J ends were trimmed by 0 bases and 10 bases, with 8 bases remaining between them. The CDR3 loop spans 12 amino acids. The CDR3 here is CASSLVAEEQFF. The CDR3 DNA reads as TGTGCCAGCAGCTTGGTTGCCGAGGAGCAGTTCTTC.

This chain uses TRBV23-1 with TRBJ2-5, with a possible D match to TRBD1 (6 bases). TRBV23-1 is noted as an ORF with a role that remains uncertain. The length of the CDR3 is 19 residues. The V end was cut by 1 base, the J end by 1 base, with 22 bases between. CDR3 loop: CASSQLRCRGPFFQETQYF. CDR3 in DNA: TGCGCCAGCAGTCAATTACGGTGCAGGGGCCCCTTCTTCCAAGAGACCCAGTACTTC.

A single count supports this clone. CDR3 loop: CASRSGTGGYSDTQYF. The DNA for the CDR3 is TGTGCCAGCAGGTCTGGTACAGGGGGCTATTCGGATACGCAGTATTTT. This chain links TRBV7-9 with TRBJ2-3; 9 bases match TRBD1. V lost 6 bases to trimming and J lost 6 bases; unmatched junction nucleotides: 13. Germline V gene data show CDR1 as SEHNR and CDR2 as FQNEAQ (reference sequence). CDR3 length: 16 amino acids. Variable domain in full (rest from reference TRBV7-9 and TRBJ2-3): DTGVSQNPRHKITKRGQNVTFRCDPISEHNRLYWYRQTLGQGPEFLTYFQNEAQLEKSRLLSDRFSAERPKGSFSTLEIQRTEQGDSAMYLCASRSGTGGYSDTQYFGPGTRLTVL.

The chain couples TRBV7-8 to TRBJ1-2; D is perhaps TRBD1 (5 bases). The CDR3 is 15 amino acids. V lost 1 base, J lost 4 bases, and 13 bases lay in between. From germline, CDR1 is SGHVS and CDR2 FQNEAQ. The CDR3 nucleotides read TGTGCCAGCAGCTTAGGGGGCAGACAGACCTATGGCTACACCTTC. Encoded protein: CASSLGGRQTYGYTF.

This clone has just a few counts. V is TRBV5-1 and J is TRBJ2-5; 10 bases align to TRBD1. J gave up 5 bases and V 4 bases, and 11 bases lay outside the gene matches. CDR1 and CDR2 from the germline V gene are SGHRS and YFSETQ. The CDR3 sequence is 16 residues long. CDR3 sequence: CASSRMTGGHGETQYF. In DNA form, the CDR3 reads TGCGCCAGCAGCCGAATGACAGGGGGCCACGGGGAGACCCAGTACTTC.

The chain employs TRBV28 and TRBJ2-7, with TRBD1 matching 11 bases. This CDR3 region has 13 residues. Germline CDR1 reads MDHEN; CDR2 reads SYDVKM. After removal of 7 bases from V and 9 bases from J, the junction contained 8 bases not matched to a gene. The CDR3 nucleotides are TGTGCCAGCAAAGGACAGGGGGCGCAAAGGCAGTACTTC. Encoded protein: CASKGQGAQRQYF.

The chain joins TRBV19 to TRBJ2-1; TRBD2 agrees at 10 bases. Germline V gene sequence: CDR1 LNHDA, CDR2 SQIVND (reference sequence). The V gene end was trimmed by 6 bases and the J gene end by 10 bases; junction bases not matched to a gene: 9. The CDR3 runs to 14 residues. CDR3 loop: CASSSVPGLAEQFF. CDR3 DNA: TGTGCCAGTAGCTCCGTACCGGGACTAGCGGAGCAGTTCTTC. Supplemented by reference TRBV19 and TRBJ2-1, the full variable domain reads DGGITQSPKYLFRKEGQNVTLSCEQNLNHDAMYWYRQDPGQGLRLIYYSQIVNDFQKGDIAEGYSVSREKKESFPLTVTSAQKNPTAFYLCASSSVPGLAEQFFGPGTRLTVL.

J is TRBJ2-3 and V is TRBV6-4, with 7 bases identical to TRBD2. This CDR3 has 16 residues. Germline V gene data show CDR1 as MRHNA and CDR2 as SNTAGT. The J segment lost 0 bases and the V segment lost 0 bases, leaving 3 bases of the junction unmatched. CDR3 residues: CASSDSSGGSTDTQYF. For the CDR3, the DNA is TGTGCCAGCAGTGACTCGTCGGGGGGTAGCACAGATACGCAGTATTTT.

The rearrangement links TRBV5-4 to TRBJ2-7; possible D gene TRBD1, 5 bases. Germline CDR1 and CDR2: SGHNT and YYREEE (reference sequence). The CDR3 is 14 amino acids. Trimming stripped 4 bases from V and 3 bases from J, with 14 bases between. The DNA for the CDR3 is TGTGCCAGCAGCCCAACAGGAGTCGACTACGAGCAGTACTTC. It specifies CASSPTGVDYEQYF.

The chain carries TRBV18 and TRBJ1-1; D gene ambiguous. This CDR3 is 19 amino acids long. CDR1 and CDR2 from the germline V gene are KGHSH and LQKENI. The V end was cut by 2 bases, the J end by 4 bases, with 26 bases between. Here the CDR3 reads CASSPFHISIGEVRTEAFF. Here the CDR3 DNA reads TGTGCCAGCTCACCATTCCATATCTCGATCGGGGAGGTACGCACTGAAGCTTTCTTT.

This clone was observed a handful of times. The chain has TRBV9 and TRBJ1-4, with 10 bases lining up with TRBD1. With 4 bases clipped from V and 8 bases from J, the junction kept 11 bases outside the gene matches. Germline values: CDR1 SGDLS, CDR2 YYNGEE. The CDR3 runs 16 residues. As DNA, the CDR3 is TGTGCCAGCAGCTTCCGGAGCGGGACAGGGGAGGAAAAACTGTTTTTT. Its protein is CASSFRSGTGEEKLFF.

The CDR3 protein is CATGSYEQYF. The CDR3 DNA reads TGCGCCACAGGATCCTACGAGCAGTACTTC. This chain links TRBV10-2 with TRBJ2-7; D not resolved. The ends were cut back, 10 bases at V and 1 base at J, with 5 bases in the middle. The CDR3 spans 10 residues. Germline V gives CDR1 WSHSY, CDR2 SAAADI.

The chain uses TRBV14 and TRBJ1-6; D possibly corresponds to TRBD1 (6 bases). Germline CDR1 is SGHDN and CDR2 is FVKESK. Trimming took off 7 bases at V and 0 bases at J, with 10 bases between the two ends. The CDR3 length is 15 residues. Here the CDR3 reads CASKGQNSYNSPLHF. The DNA of the CDR3 is TGTGCCAGCAAGGGACAAAACTCCTATAATTCACCCCTCCACTTT.

The gene calls are TRBV2 and TRBJ2-1, with no clear D. Looked up from germline, CDR1 is SNHLY and CDR2 is FYNNEI. This CDR3 contains 14 residues. Trimming stripped 5 bases from V and 6 bases from J, with 14 bases between. As DNA, the CDR3 is TGTGCCAGCAGTTTCCTCGTCGTCGTCAATGAGCAGTTCTTC. It translates to CASSFLVVVNEQFF.

The J gene is TRBJ1-5, the V gene TRBV27; 10 bases are a match to TRBD1. Germline loops: CDR1 MNHEY, CDR2 SMNVEV (reference sequence). After removal of 6 bases from V and 6 bases from J, the junction contained 5 bases not matched to a gene. The CDR3 contains 14 residues. For the CDR3, the DNA is TGTGCCAGCAGACCAAGACAGGGGGCTCAGCCCCAGCATTTT. Amino acid sequence: CASRPRQGAQPQHF.

The CDR3 spells CASHGLLANYGYTF. The DNA for the CDR3 is TGTGCCAGCCATGGACTCTTAGCTAACTATGGCTACACCTTC. The chain has TRBV2 and TRBJ1-2, with unresolved D. V lost 8 bases and J 0 bases, leaving 13 bases between the germline ends. The CDR3 runs 14 residues. The V gene's germline CDR1 is SNHLY and CDR2 FYNNEI.

The V call is TRBV30, the J call TRBJ2-2; possible D gene TRBD1, 5 bases. The V end was cut by 3 bases, the J end by 6 bases, with 17 bases between. CDR1 is GTSNPN, CDR2 SVGIG, per germline (reference sequence). This CDR3 is 15 amino acids long. CDR3 in amino acids: CAWSVNLRVPGELFF. The CDR3 DNA reads TGTGCCTGGAGCGTAAACCTCAGGGTGCCCGGGGAGCTGTTTTTT.

V and J are TRBV10-3 and TRBJ2-3, with D unclear. V lost 8 bases and J 2 bases, leaving 8 bases between the germline ends. The length of the CDR3 is 12 residues. Germline loops: CDR1 ENHRY, CDR2 SYGVKD. CDR3 sequence: CAIGGLTDTQYF. CDR3 in DNA: TGTGCCATCGGCGGTCTCACAGATACGCAGTATTTT.

CDR3 in amino acids: CASSFTGGSYNEQFF. The CDR3 bases are TGCGCCAGCAGCTTCACGGGAGGCTCCTACAATGAGCAGTTCTTC. V is TRBV5-1 and J is TRBJ2-1, with 7 bases lining up with TRBD2. Trimming at V came to 2 bases and at J to 0 bases, leaving 2 bases not matched to a gene. The CDR3 extends over 15 amino acids. Germline assignment: CDR1 SGHRS and CDR2 YFSETQ.